These 23 T cell receptor beta chains were sequenced from one sample in a study of beta chain features in type 1 diabetes. Sequencing targeted expressed TCRB transcripts, as all isolated RNA had been reverse transcribed. Clones were sequenced by immunoSEQ multiplex PCR, and TCRdb holds only the in-frame ones, with some missing. The table has 450,000 or so clones, approximately 10% seen once. Source material: naive CD4+ T cells from blood. The origin of the receptors is a woman under 30 in good health.

V gene TRBV7-9 combines with J gene TRBJ1-2, with TRBD1 identical over 7 bases. The CDR3 is 14 residues long. In germline, CDR1 is SEHNR, CDR2 FQNEAQ (reference sequence). After removal of 6 bases from V and 4 bases from J, the junction contained 8 bases not matched to a gene. Here the CDR3 DNA reads TGTGCCAGCAGAATACAGGGGCAGGGCTATGGCTACACCTTC. Protein sequence: CASRIQGQGYGYTF.

The chain links TRBV14 to TRBJ2-5; the D gene is possibly TRBD1 (6 bases). The germline gives CDR1 SGHDN, CDR2 FVKESK. Trimming cost V 4 bases and J 4 bases, with 19 bases left between them. The CDR3 extends over 16 amino acids. CDR3 nucleotides: TGTGCCAGCAGCCCGAGCCCCAAAGGGGGTGGAGAGACCCAGTACTTC. It codes for CASSPSPKGGGETQYF.

This clone has a handful of counts. The V call is TRBV4-3, the J call TRBJ2-2, with TRBD2 matching 10 bases. With V trimmed by 0 bases and J by 5 bases, 6 bases remained unmatched. Germline V gives CDR1 LGHNA, CDR2 YSLEER. The CDR3 is 17 residues long. The CDR3 coding sequence is TGCGCCAGCAGCCAAGATCTCCTACTAGCGGGGACCGGGGAGCTGTTTTTT. This codes for CASSQDLLLAGTGELFF.

This clone was seen a handful of times. This sequence joins TRBV7-9 and TRBJ2-1, with 13 positions matching TRBD2. V dropped 3 bases and J dropped 7; count of bases not matched to a gene: 6. The CDR3 is made up of 16 amino acids. Germline lookup yields CDR1 SEHNR and CDR2 FQNEAQ (reference sequence). The CDR3 DNA reads TGTGCCAGCAGCTTCTACCGGGGACTAGCGGGGAATGAGCAGTTCTTC. It codes for CASSFYRGLAGNEQFF.

The V call is TRBV7-2, the J call TRBJ2-3; 12 bases fit TRBD2. The CDR3 runs 18 residues. V shed 5 bases, J shed 0 bases, and the junction held 9 bases outside the gene matches. Germline assignment: CDR1 SGHTA and CDR2 FQGNSA. The CDR3 loop reads CASSRLAGGTTSTDTQYF. In DNA form, the CDR3 reads TGTGCCAGCAGCCGGCTAGCGGGGGGGACAACTAGCACAGATACGCAGTATTTT.

Regarding this clone: A much larger clone differs by one base, so this may be a read error. In the same sample, other DNA sequences code for this CDR3. The chain couples TRBV7-2 to TRBJ2-5; D might be TRBD1 (5 bases). V gave up 4 bases and J gave up 5 bases, with 5 bases separating them. Germline CDR1 SGHTA, CDR2 FQGNSA. The CDR3 extends over 11 amino acids. The CDR3 loop reads CASSSGETQYF. The DNA of the CDR3 is TGTGCCAGCAGCTCAGGGGAGACCCAGTACTTC.

The chain joins TRBV28 to TRBJ1-1, with a possible D match to TRBD1 (6 bases). The length of the CDR3 is 14 residues. Trimming shortened V by 10 bases and J by 1 base, and 16 bases separated the two germline ends. Germline V gives CDR1 MDHEN, CDR2 SYDVKM. The DNA of the CDR3 is TGTGCCACCCTTACTGGGACAACGAACACTGAAGCTTTCTTT. Translating it yields CATLTGTTNTEAFF. Together with reference TRBV28 and TRBJ1-1, the CDR3 gives the full variable domain: DVKVTQSSRYLVKRTGEKVFLECVQDMDHENMFWYRQDPGLGLRLIYFSYDVKMKEKGDIPEGYSVSREKKERFSLILESASTNQTSMYLCATLTGTTNTEAFFGQGTRLTVV.

The chain is built from TRBV7-2 and TRBJ2-7, with 8 nucleotides matching TRBD2. From germline, CDR1 is SGHTA and CDR2 FQGNSA. The ends lost 4 bases at V and 3 bases at J; junction bases unmatched: 5. The CDR3 has 14 residues. CDR3 protein: CASSYRSGSYEQYF. The CDR3 DNA is TGTGCCAGCAGCTACCGCAGCGGGAGCTACGAGCAGTACTTC.

The chain carries TRBV15 and TRBJ1-1; D is unclear. Germline-derived CDR1 and CDR2 are LNHNV and YYDKDF (reference sequence). V was clipped by 5 bases and J by 4 bases, with 14 bases between them. The CDR3 covers 14 residues. CDR3 sequence reads: CATSRGESGTEAFF. The CDR3 coding sequence is TGTGCCACCAGCCGCGGAGAGTCCGGCACTGAAGCTTTCTTT.

This clone was picked up a small number of times. The V and J genes are TRBV28 and TRBJ2-7; D is unresolved. The CDR3 loop spans 12 amino acids. The germline V gene has CDR1 MDHEN and CDR2 SYDVKM. V lost 2 bases, J lost 7 bases, and 9 bases lay in between. The CDR3 loop reads CASSLGTREQYV. The CDR3 coding sequence is TGTGCCAGCAGTTTAGGTACGCGTGAGCAGTACGTC.

This clone has more than one count but fewer than ten. This rearrangement joins TRBV2 to TRBJ2-5; D is unclear. In germline, CDR1 is SNHLY, CDR2 FYNNEI. This CDR3 has 12 residues. V lost 6 bases to trimming and J lost 5 bases, with 10 bases between them. The DNA for the CDR3 is TGTGCCAGCAGCAAATTGGTCGAGACCCAGTACTTC. Encoded protein: CASSKLVETQYF.

This clone was counted only a few times. This chain links TRBV15 with TRBJ2-1; TRBD1 matches at 9 bases. J lost 0 bases, V lost 8 bases, and 5 bases had no gene match. CDR1 LNHNV and CDR2 YYDKDF come from the germline V gene (reference sequence). This CDR3 comprises 15 residues. CDR3 sequence: CATGTGRSSYNEQFF. The CDR3 nucleotides are TGTGCCACCGGGACAGGGAGGAGCTCCTACAATGAGCAGTTCTTC.

There are a few counts of this clone. V gene TRBV9 combines with J gene TRBJ2-1; tentative D call: TRBD1 (7 bases). This CDR3 spans 13 amino acids. Trimming pared 1 base from V and 8 bases from J, leaving 10 bases between. From germline, CDR1 is SGDLS and CDR2 YYNGEE. CDR3 sequence (DNA): TGTGCCAGCAGCGTACAGGGGGAGGATGAGCAGTTCTTC. This sequence encodes CASSVQGEDEQFF.

The sample holds one count of this clone. This chain connects TRBV7-2 to TRBJ2-3; unclear D gene. Germline V gives CDR1 SGHTA, CDR2 FQGNSA. The CDR3 covers 14 residues. The V and J ends lost 3 bases and 2 bases respectively, with 9 bases between them. The CDR3 coding sequence is TGTGCCAGCAGCTTGACTTCTACCACAGATACGCAGTATTTT. Amino acids: CASSLTSTTDTQYF.

This clone came up a few times. The V call is TRBV7-9, the J call TRBJ2-1; D is undetermined. This CDR3 is 14 amino acids long. Trimming took off 1 base at V and 3 bases at J, with 7 bases between the two ends. Looked up from germline, CDR1 is SEHNR and CDR2 is FQNEAQ (reference sequence). The DNA of the CDR3 is TGTGCCAGCAGCTTAGGGGATCGCTACAATGAGCAGTTCTTC. This sequence encodes CASSLGDRYNEQFF.

This chain links TRBV5-4 with TRBJ2-1, with 9 bases matching TRBD2. V was pared by 0 bases and J by 3 bases, with 7 bases of the junction left unmatched. The CDR3 spans 17 residues. Germline CDR1 reads SGHNT; CDR2 reads YYREEE (reference sequence). DNA for the CDR3: TGTGCCAGCAGCTTGGCCCCAAGCGGGGGGTTCTACAATGAGCAGTTCTTC. Translation gives CASSLAPSGGFYNEQFF.

This clone was picked up a small number of times. The V and J genes are TRBV19 and TRBJ1-2; D remains unclear. Germline CDR1 and CDR2: LNHDA and SQIVND (reference sequence). The length of the CDR3 is 13 residues. Trimming pared 2 bases from V and 9 bases from J, leaving 13 bases between. The CDR3 here is CASSIIGFRSYTF. The CDR3 DNA reads TGTGCCAGTAGTATAATCGGGTTCAGGAGCTACACCTTC.

This clone was counted only a few times. The J gene is TRBJ2-7, the V gene TRBV4-3; D uncertain. Germline loops: CDR1 LGHNA, CDR2 YSLEER. CDR3 length: 16 residues. The V end lost 1 base, the J end lost 1 base, and 14 bases lay between the germline ends. The CDR3 coding sequence is TGCGCCAGCAGCCAAGTGCTAGGCCAGCTTTCCTACGAGCAGTACTTC. This encodes CASSQVLGQLSYEQYF.

This clone was detected a few times. V and J are TRBV30 and TRBJ2-1, with D unresolved. Germline CDR1 and CDR2: GTSNPN and SVGIG (reference sequence). Trimming cost V 3 bases and J 7 bases, with 13 bases left between them. CDR3 length equals 13 residues. CDR3 bases: TGTGCCTGGAGCCGTAGACTGTCAAATGAGCAGTTCTTC. It encodes CAWSRRLSNEQFF.

The chain has TRBV18 and TRBJ1-1; D is unclear. V was pared by 6 bases and J by 1 base, with 9 bases between. The CDR3 has 13 amino acids. Germline CDR1 is KGHSH and CDR2 is LQKENI. The CDR3 region is CASSSNANTEAFF. The CDR3 DNA reads TGTGCCAGCTCGTCCAACGCGAACACTGAAGCTTTCTTT.

This clone was picked up one time. V gene TRBV9 combines with J gene TRBJ1-1; 11 positions match TRBD1. Germline V gene lookup returns CDR1 SGDLS and CDR2 YYNGEE. J gave up 1 base and V 1 base, and 9 bases lay outside the gene matches. The CDR3 consists of 18 residues. CDR3 coding DNA: TGTGCCAGCAGCGTAAACCCCGGGACAGGGGGGACGAACACTGAAGCTTTCTTT. Translating it yields CASSVNPGTGGTNTEAFF.

Remarks on this clone: Additional DNA sequences in this sample encode the identical CDR3. The CDR3 protein is CASSVRAQETQYF. In DNA form, the CDR3 reads TGTGCCAGCAGCGTACGGGCCCAAGAGACCCAGTACTTC. The rearrangement joins TRBV9 to TRBJ2-5; no clear D gene. CDR1 SGDLS and CDR2 YYNGEE come from the germline V gene. This CDR3 contains 13 residues. V was trimmed by 1 base and J by 1 base, leaving 5 bases between them. Full variable domain (remainder filled in from reference TRBV9 and TRBJ2-5): DSGVTQTPKHLITATGQRVTLRCSPRSGDLSVYWYQQSLDQGLQFLIQYYNGEERAKGNILERFSAQQFPDLHSELNLSSLELGDSALYFCASSVRAQETQYFGPGTRLLVL.

This chain uses TRBV7-2 with TRBJ1-5; D is undetermined. The CDR3 runs 15 residues. Trimming took 1 base from V and 2 from J, leaving 9 bases between them. Germline values: CDR1 SGHTA, CDR2 FQGNSA. The CDR3 loop is CASSLVAVGNQPQHF. The CDR3 DNA reads as TGTGCCAGCAGCTTAGTGGCAGTTGGCAATCAGCCCCAGCATTTT.